This T cell receptor beta chain was documented in a study of Ad26.COV2.S vaccination and SARS-CoV-2 variants. The study, taken as a whole, reports: Whether participants received vaccine or placebo, their non-spike TCR breadth was similar. Vaccinees showed greater spike-specific TCR breadth than placebo recipients.

This CDR3 has 16 residues. V was trimmed by 0 bases and J by 0 bases, leaving 12 bases between them. Germline V lookup: CDR1 SGHDT, CDR2 YYEEEE. Using immunoSEQ multiplex PCR, the repertoire was profiled, and TCRdb retains in-frame clones only, with some absent. This sample has around 450,000 clones, with 75% to 95% found just once. With regard to this clone: No antigen is known for it.

Treatment of the sample: approximately 18 received Ad26.COV2.S at low or high dose, single or two shots; about 5 received placebo; per-sample allocation not given. All samples were drawn on day 63, counting from the first vaccine or placebo injection. This material consisted of peripheral blood, taken in a trial of Ad26.COV2.S vaccine versus placebo. The rearrangement joins TRBV5-6 to TRBJ1-2; a possible D gene is TRBD1 (5 bases). The receptor's source is a person between 18 and 65 years old who received the Ad26.COV2.S COVID-19 vaccine or a placebo. For the CDR3, the DNA is TGTGCCAGCAGCTTGGGAGGGACGGAAGCTAACTATGGCTACACCTTC. Translated: CASSLGGTEANYGYTF.